These T cell receptor beta chains were read from a single sample in a study of blood T cell repertoires in COVID-19. Produced via immunoSEQ multiplex PCR; TCRdb's table is partial and in-frame only. The repertoire holds 100,000 to 150,000 clones, with 84% as singletons. The material sequenced was peripheral blood. These receptors were collected from a woman aged 25 to 39 who had recovered from COVID-19. Each CDR3 is given with its conserved first and last residue. A D gene is named only where the DNA matches it firmly. Clone size is shown for a subset of rows, as once, few, many or a class of expanded clone.

16 - - TRBJ2-1 TRBV27 TGTGCCAGCATCCCGACCGGGACAATCTCCTACAATGAGCAGTTCTTC CASIPTGTISYNEQFF
14 TRBD1 - TRBJ1-4 TRBV6-2/TRBV6-3 TGTGCCAGCAGTTACGACAGGGGGAATGAAAAACTGTTTTTT CASSYDRGNEKLFF
14 TRBD1 once TRBJ1-2 TRBV7-9 TGTGCCAGCAGTTCAACCGGGACAGGGCATGGCTACACCTTC CASSSTGTGHGYTF
15 TRBD1 - TRBJ1-5 TRBV27 TGTGCCAGCAGTCATGACAGGGGGCTAGGTCAGCCCCAGCATTTT CASSHDRGLGQPQHF
15 TRBD1 - TRBJ1-5 TRBV5-1 TGCGCCAGCAGCTTGGGGACAGGGCCCAATCAGCCCCAGCATTTT CASSLGTGPNQPQHF
13 - - TRBJ2-5 TRBV7-2 TGTGCCAGCAGCCGCCTTCCGGAAGAGACCCAGTACTTC CASSRLPEETQYF
14 - - TRBJ1-3 TRBV21-1 TGTGCCAGCAGCAAAAGGGGATCGGTGAACACCATATATTTT CASSKRGSVNTIYF
14 - - TRBJ2-3 TRBV7-6 TGTGCCAGCAGCTTAGCGCAGGGGACAGATACGCAGTATTTT CASSLAQGTDTQYF
17 - - TRBJ1-3 TRBV27 TGTGCCAGCAGTTCCATACCCCAGGGCTACTCTGGAAACACCATATATTTT CASSSIPQGYSGNTIYF
14 - - TRBJ1-6 TRBV2 TGTGCCAGCAGTGAAGAACAGTTTAATTCACCCCTCCACTTT CASSEEQFNSPLHF
14 - few TRBJ1-4 TRBV5-1 TGCGCCAGCAGCCTGGACAGACCTAATGAAAAACTGTTTTTT CASSLDRPNEKLFF
13 - - TRBJ2-2 TRBV12-3/TRBV12-4 TGTGCCAGCAGTAGTAAGGGGACCGGGGAGCTGTTTTTT CASSSKGTGELFF
16 - - TRBJ2-2 TRBV6-5 TGTGCCAGCAGTTGGGCAGGGGCCGCTCACACCGGGGAGCTGTTTTTT CASSWAGAAHTGELFF
14 TRBD1 - TRBJ1-6 TRBV29-1 TGCAGCGTTGCCGAGACAGGGCGCAATTCACCCCTCCACTTT CSVAETGRNSPLHF